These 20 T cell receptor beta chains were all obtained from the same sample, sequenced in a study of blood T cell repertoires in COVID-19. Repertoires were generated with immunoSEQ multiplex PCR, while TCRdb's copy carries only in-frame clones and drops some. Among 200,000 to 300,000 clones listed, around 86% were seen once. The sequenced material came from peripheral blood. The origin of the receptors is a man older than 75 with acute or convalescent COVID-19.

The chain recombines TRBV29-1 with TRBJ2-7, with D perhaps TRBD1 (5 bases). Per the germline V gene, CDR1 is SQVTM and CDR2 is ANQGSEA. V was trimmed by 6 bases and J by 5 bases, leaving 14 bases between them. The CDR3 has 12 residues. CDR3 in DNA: TGCAGCGTCGAAAGGGGCCCTGACGAGCAGTACTTC. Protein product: CSVERGPDEQYF.

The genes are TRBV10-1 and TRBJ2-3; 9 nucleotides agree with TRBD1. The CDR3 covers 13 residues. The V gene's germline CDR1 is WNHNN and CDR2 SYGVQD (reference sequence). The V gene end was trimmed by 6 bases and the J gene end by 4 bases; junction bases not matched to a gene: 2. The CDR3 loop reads CASRRDRADTQYF. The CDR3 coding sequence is TGCGCCAGCAGACGGGACAGGGCAGATACGCAGTATTTT.

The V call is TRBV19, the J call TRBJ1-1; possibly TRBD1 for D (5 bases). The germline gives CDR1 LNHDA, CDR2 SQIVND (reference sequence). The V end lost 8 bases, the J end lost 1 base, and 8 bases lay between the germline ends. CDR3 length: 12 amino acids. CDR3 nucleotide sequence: TGTGCCAGTCAGGGAACGAACACTGAAGCTTTCTTT. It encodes CASQGTNTEAFF. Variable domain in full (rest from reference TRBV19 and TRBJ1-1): DGGITQSPKYLFRKEGQNVTLSCEQNLNHDAMYWYRQDPGQGLRLIYYSQIVNDFQKGDIAEGYSVSREKKESFPLTVTSAQKNPTAFYLCASQGTNTEAFFGQGTRLTVV.

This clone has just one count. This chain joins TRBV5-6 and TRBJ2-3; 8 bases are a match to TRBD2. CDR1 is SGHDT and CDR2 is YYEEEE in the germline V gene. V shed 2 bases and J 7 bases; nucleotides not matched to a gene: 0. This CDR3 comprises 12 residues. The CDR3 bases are TGTGCCAGCAGCTTTAGCGGGAATACGCAGTATTTT. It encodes CASSFSGNTQYF.

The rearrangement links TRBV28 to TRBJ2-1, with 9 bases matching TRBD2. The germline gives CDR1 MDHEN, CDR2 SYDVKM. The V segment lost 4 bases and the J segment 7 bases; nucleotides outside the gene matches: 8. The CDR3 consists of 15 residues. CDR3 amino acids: CASSSPAGGGNEQFF. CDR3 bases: TGTGCCAGCAGTTCACCAGCGGGGGGCGGGAATGAGCAGTTCTTC.

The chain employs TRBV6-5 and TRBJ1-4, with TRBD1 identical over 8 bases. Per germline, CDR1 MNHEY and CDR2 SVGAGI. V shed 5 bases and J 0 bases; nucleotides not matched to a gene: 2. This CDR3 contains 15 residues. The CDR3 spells CASSQGAATNEKLFF. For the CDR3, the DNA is TGTGCCAGCAGTCAGGGGGCAGCAACTAATGAAAAACTGTTTTTT.

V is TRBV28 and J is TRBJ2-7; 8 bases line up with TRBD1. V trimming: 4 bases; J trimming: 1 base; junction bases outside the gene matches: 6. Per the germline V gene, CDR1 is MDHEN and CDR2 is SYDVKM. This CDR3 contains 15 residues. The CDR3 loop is CASSSGGTGSYEQYF. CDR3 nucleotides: TGTGCCAGCAGTTCAGGGGGCACGGGATCCTACGAGCAGTACTTC.

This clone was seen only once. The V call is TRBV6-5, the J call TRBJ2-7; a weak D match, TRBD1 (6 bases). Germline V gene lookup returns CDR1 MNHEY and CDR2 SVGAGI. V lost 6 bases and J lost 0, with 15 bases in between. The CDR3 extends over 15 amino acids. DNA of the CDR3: TGTGCCAGCAGGACGTCTGTGGGGGCCTCCTACGAGCAGTACTTC. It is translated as CASRTSVGASYEQYF.

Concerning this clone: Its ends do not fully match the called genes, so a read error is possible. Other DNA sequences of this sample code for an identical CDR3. The CDR3: CAISESKGANEKLFF. As DNA, the CDR3 is TGTGCCATCAGTGAGTCGAAGGGGGCTAACGAAAAACTGTTTTTT. The V call is TRBV10-3, the J call TRBJ1-4, with 7 bases fitting TRBD1. Germline CDR1 ENHRY, CDR2 SYGVKD. This CDR3 is built from 15 residues.

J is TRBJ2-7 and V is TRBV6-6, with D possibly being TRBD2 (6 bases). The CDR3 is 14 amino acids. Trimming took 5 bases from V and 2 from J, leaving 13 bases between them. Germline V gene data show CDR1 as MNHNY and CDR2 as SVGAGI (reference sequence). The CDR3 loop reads CASSPGLWAYEQYF. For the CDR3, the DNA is TGTGCCAGCAGTCCGGGACTCTGGGCCTACGAGCAGTACTTC.

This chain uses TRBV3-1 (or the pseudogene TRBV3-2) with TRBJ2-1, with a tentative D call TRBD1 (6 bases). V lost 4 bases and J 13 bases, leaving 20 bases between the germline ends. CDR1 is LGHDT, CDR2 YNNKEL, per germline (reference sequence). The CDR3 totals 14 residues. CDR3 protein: CASSPQQRGTNQFF. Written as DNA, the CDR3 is TGTGCCAGCAGCCCACAACAAAGGGGGACGAACCAGTTCTTC.

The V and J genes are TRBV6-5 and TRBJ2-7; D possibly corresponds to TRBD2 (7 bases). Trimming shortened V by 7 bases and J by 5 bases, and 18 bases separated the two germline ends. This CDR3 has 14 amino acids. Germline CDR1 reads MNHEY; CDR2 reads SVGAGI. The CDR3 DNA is TGTGCCAGCAATAAGGGGGGGCGCATCGACGAGCAGTACTTC. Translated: CASNKGGRIDEQYF.

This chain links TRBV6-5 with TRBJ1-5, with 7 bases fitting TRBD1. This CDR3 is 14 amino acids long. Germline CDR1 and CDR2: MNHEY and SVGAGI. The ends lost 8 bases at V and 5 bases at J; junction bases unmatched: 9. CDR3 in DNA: TGTGCCAGCCGTCGACAGGGAATGGATCAGCCCCAGCATTTT. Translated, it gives CASRRQGMDQPQHF.

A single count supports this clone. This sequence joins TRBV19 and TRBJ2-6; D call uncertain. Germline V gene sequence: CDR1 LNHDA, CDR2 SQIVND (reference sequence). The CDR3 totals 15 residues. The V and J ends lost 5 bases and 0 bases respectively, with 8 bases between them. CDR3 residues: CASSVFRSGANVLTF. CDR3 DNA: TGTGCCAGTAGTGTGTTCCGCTCTGGGGCCAACGTCCTGACTTTC.

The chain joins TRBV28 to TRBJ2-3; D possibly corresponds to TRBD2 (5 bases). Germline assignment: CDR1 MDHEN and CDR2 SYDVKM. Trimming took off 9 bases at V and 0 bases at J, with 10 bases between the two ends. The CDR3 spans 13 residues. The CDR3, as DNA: TGTGCCAGTTTCCAGCGGAGCACAGATACGCAGTATTTT. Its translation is CASFQRSTDTQYF.

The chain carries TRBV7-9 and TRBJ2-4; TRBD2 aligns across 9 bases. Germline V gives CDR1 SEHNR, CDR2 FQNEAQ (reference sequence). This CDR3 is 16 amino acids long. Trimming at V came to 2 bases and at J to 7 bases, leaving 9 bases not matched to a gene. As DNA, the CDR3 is TGTGCCAGCAGCTTACTAGCGGGGCCCCCTAGGAACATTCAGTACTTC. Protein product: CASSLLAGPPRNIQYF.

The DNA for the CDR3 is TGTGCCAGCAGTACTAGCGGGAGTCCCCAGTACTTC. Translation gives CASSTSGSPQYF. The chain combines TRBV2 with TRBJ2-5; 11 bases align to TRBD2. Germline CDR1 SNHLY, CDR2 FYNNEI. CDR3 length equals 12 residues. The V segment lost 5 bases and the J segment 9 bases; nucleotides outside the gene matches: 2.

The CDR3 region has the DNA TGTGCCAGCAGTTACTCGAACCTAGGAAACAATGAGCAGTTCTTC. Amino acids: CASSYSNLGNNEQFF. The chain employs TRBV6-2 or TRBV6-3 and TRBJ2-1; D uncertain. The length of the CDR3 is 15 residues. The germline CDR1 and CDR2 sequences are MNHEY and SVGEGT. V gave up 0 bases and J gave up 5 bases, with 11 bases separating them.

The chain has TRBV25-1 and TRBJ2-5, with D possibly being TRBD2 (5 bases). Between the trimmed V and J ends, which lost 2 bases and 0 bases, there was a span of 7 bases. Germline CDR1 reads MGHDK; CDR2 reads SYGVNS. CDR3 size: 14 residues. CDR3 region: CASSEHSDQETQYF. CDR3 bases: TGTGCCAGCAGTGAACATAGCGACCAAGAGACCCAGTACTTC.

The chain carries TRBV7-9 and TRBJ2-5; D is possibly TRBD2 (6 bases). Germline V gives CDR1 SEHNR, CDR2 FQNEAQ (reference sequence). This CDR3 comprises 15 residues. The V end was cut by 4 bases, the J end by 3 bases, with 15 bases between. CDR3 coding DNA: TGTGCCAGCAGCTCCCCCTGGAGGGCTAAAGAGACCCAGTACTTC. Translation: CASSSPWRAKETQYF. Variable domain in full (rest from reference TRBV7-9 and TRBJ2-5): DTGVSQNPRHKITKRGQNVTFRCDPISEHNRLYWYRQTLGQGPEFLTYFQNEAQLEKSRLLSDRFSAERPKGSFSTLEIQRTEQGDSAMYLCASSSPWRAKETQYFGPGTRLLVL.